The clone carrying this T cell receptor (beta chain) showed up just a few times. Its antigen is as yet unknown. This CDR3 region has 14 residues. From germline, CDR1 is MNHGY and CDR2 SAAAGT. Between the trimmed V and J ends, which lost 8 bases and 0 bases, there was a span of 10 bases. Assay used: immunoSEQ multiplex PCR; TCRdb lists only in-frame clones, some missing. In the table there are about 2,500 clones, 20% to 25% of which are singletons. This entry comes from a study of T cells in localized non-small cell lung cancer. The study, taken as a whole, reports: Of the tissues analyzed, uninvolved adjacent lung showed maximal T cell clonality, greater than tumor. One tumor region alone was sequenced, and heterogeneity therefore remains possible. Higher adjacent-lung clonality was associated with shorter survival. Turning up in adjacent lung were a median about 56 of the top 100 tumor clones.

The TCR originated in a male donor aged 60 or over with stage III squamous cell lung carcinoma. The sample was lung tumor tissue, taken before any cancer treatment. This chain links TRBV6-8 with TRBJ1-4; D not certain. CDR3 residues: CASGPGSTNEKLFF. In nucleotides, the CDR3 is TGTGCCAGCGGACCCGGATCAACTAATGAAAAACTGTTTTTT.